A single sample is the source of the 23 T cell receptor beta chains below, sequenced in a study of cytomegalovirus exposure and HLA in healthy donors. 60 Vbeta and 13 Jbeta primers were used in PCR. Assay: immunoSEQ multiplex PCR; the TCRdb copy retains only in-frame clones and omits some. In the table there are 150,000 to 200,000 clones, 82% of which are singletons. Material for sequencing was PBMCs. All receptors come from a man aged 35 to 55 in good health and CMV-seronegative.

In its sample, this clone was seen a few times. The genes are TRBV7-6 and TRBJ2-2, with TRBD1 identical over 10 bases. With V trimmed by 1 base and J by 7 bases, 9 bases remained unmatched. CDR1 is SGHVS and CDR2 is FNYEAQ in the germline V gene. The CDR3 runs 17 residues. This chain's CDR3 is CASSLVPGQGSNGELFF. CDR3 in DNA: TGTGCCAGCAGCTTAGTCCCGGGACAGGGGAGTAACGGGGAGCTGTTTTTT.

For the CDR3, the DNA is TGTGCCAGCAGCGTCGGGACAGGGCAAGAGACCCAGTACTTC. Protein product: CASSVGTGQETQYF. J is TRBJ2-5 and V is TRBV9; TRBD1 aligns across 9 bases. The trim removed 2 bases at V and 2 bases at J, leaving 1 base unmatched. Germline V gene lookup returns CDR1 SGDLS and CDR2 YYNGEE. The CDR3 covers 14 residues. The variable domain in full, with the rest retrieved from reference TRBV9 and TRBJ2-5, is DSGVTQTPKHLITATGQRVTLRCSPRSGDLSVYWYQQSLDQGLQFLIQYYNGEERAKGNILERFSAQQFPDLHSELNLSSLELGDSALYFCASSVGTGQETQYFGPGTRLLVL.

The chain uses TRBV6-5 and TRBJ2-7, with 11 bases that match TRBD2. CDR1 is MNHEY, CDR2 SVGAGI, per germline. The V gene end was trimmed by 8 bases and the J gene end by 4 bases; junction bases not matched to a gene: 10. The CDR3 contains 15 residues. The CDR3 region is CASVQRLAGGYEQYF. CDR3 DNA sequence: TGTGCCAGCGTCCAAAGGCTAGCGGGGGGTTACGAGCAGTACTTC.

As concerns this clone: The junction and the germline gene differ at one end; a read error may be behind it. This rearrangement joins TRBV7-9 to TRBJ1-1; 7 nucleotides match TRBD1. CDR3 size: 15 residues. Germline CDR1 reads SEHNR; CDR2 reads FQNEAQ (reference sequence). Here the CDR3 reads CSSSFSRQGNTEAFF. In DNA, the CDR3 is TGTTCCAGCAGCTTCTCCCGACAGGGCAACACTGAAGCTTTCTTT.

The rearrangement uses TRBV9 and TRBJ2-1; 11 bases fit TRBD2. The germline CDR1 and CDR2 sequences are SGDLS and YYNGEE. J lost 5 bases, V lost 3 bases, and 13 bases had no gene match. The CDR3 contains 18 residues. The CDR3 DNA reads as TGTGCCAGCAGCGCCACCCCTCCGACTAGCGGGACGCACAATGAGCAGTTCTTC. As protein: CASSATPPTSGTHNEQFF.

The chain is built from TRBV7-9 and TRBJ1-1; D is unresolved. The V end was cut by 2 bases, the J end by 7 bases, with 8 bases between. Germline V gene sequence: CDR1 SEHNR, CDR2 FQNEAQ (reference sequence). The CDR3 is made up of 12 amino acids. The CDR3 sequence: CASSLSRIEAFF. The DNA of the CDR3 is TGTGCCAGCAGCTTATCCAGAATTGAAGCTTTCTTT.

V is TRBV7-2 and J is TRBJ2-7; TRBD1 is a possible D gene (8 bases). Trimming left V 6 bases short and J 3 bases short, with 21 bases between. The CDR3 length is 16 residues. CDR1 SGHTA and CDR2 FQGNSA come from the germline V gene. In DNA, the CDR3 is TGTGCCAGCAGTTTACCGACAGGGGACTACGTCTACGAGCAGTACTTC. Amino acid sequence: CASSLPTGDYVYEQYF.

The chain combines TRBV19 with TRBJ2-3; 13 bases are shared with TRBD2. Trimming took 4 bases from V and 5 from J; bases not matched to a gene: 9. This CDR3 comprises 17 residues. Looked up from germline, CDR1 is LNHDA and CDR2 is SQIVND (reference sequence). The CDR3 DNA reads as TGTGCCAGTAGTAGGTCCACTAGCGGGAGGGCCCGAGATACGCAGTATTTT. Translation gives CASSRSTSGRARDTQYF. Combining the CDR3 with reference TRBV19 and TRBJ2-3 gives the whole variable domain DGGITQSPKYLFRKEGQNVTLSCEQNLNHDAMYWYRQDPGQGLRLIYYSQIVNDFQKGDIAEGYSVSREKKESFPLTVTSAQKNPTAFYLCASSRSTSGRARDTQYFGPGTRLTVL.

The sample holds a few counts of this clone. The chain links TRBV28 to TRBJ2-7, with D maybe TRBD1 (6 bases). V was shortened by 8 bases and J by 5 bases, with 19 bases between the two germline ends. This CDR3 contains 14 residues. The V gene's germline CDR1 is MDHEN and CDR2 SYDVKM. CDR3 nucleotide sequence: TGTGCCAGCGCTACGGACAGACCTATCCACGAGCAGTACTTC. This translates into CASATDRPIHEQYF. The entire variable domain, with the rest obtained from reference TRBV28 and TRBJ2-7, is as follows: DVKVTQSSRYLVKRTGEKVFLECVQDMDHENMFWYRQDPGLGLRLIYFSYDVKMKEKGDIPEGYSVSREKKERFSLILESASTNQTSMYLCASATDRPIHEQYFGPGTRLTVT.

The gene calls are TRBV4-2 and TRBJ2-5; the match to TRBD2 covers 9 bases. The trim removed 4 bases at V and 4 bases at J, leaving 13 bases unmatched. CDR1 is LGHNA, CDR2 YNFKEQ, per germline. CDR3 length equals 17 residues. CDR3 nucleotides: TGTGCCAGCAGCCGGGGTCATCGCGGGAGGGCCGGAGAGACCCAGTACTTC. It translates to CASSRGHRGRAGETQYF.

The chain links TRBV30 to TRBJ1-5; TRBD1 matches 9 bases. The CDR3 has 18 residues. The germline V gene encodes CDR1 GTSNPN and CDR2 SVGIG (reference sequence). J was trimmed by 7 bases and V by 0 bases; bases with no gene match: 16. CDR3 nucleotides: TGTGCCTGGAGTGTACGTCTCGTGACAGGGGGTCTTTTGCAGCCCCAGCATTTT. Translation: CAWSVRLVTGGLLQPQHF.

This clone was observed a few times. J is TRBJ1-6 and V is TRBV27, with 11 positions matching TRBD1. Germline V gene lookup returns CDR1 MNHEY and CDR2 SMNVEV (reference sequence). The CDR3 runs to 17 residues. With V trimmed by 3 bases and J by 8 bases, 9 bases remained unmatched. The CDR3 bases are TGTGCCAGCAGTTTTCGGACAGGGGGCTTTCGGGATTCACCCCTCCACTTT. It is translated as CASSFRTGGFRDSPLHF.

CDR3 protein: CASSMGRAQYF. The CDR3 bases are TGTGCCAGCAGCATGGGGAGAGCGCAGTATTTT. The chain combines TRBV27 with TRBJ2-3, with D possibly TRBD2 on 5 matching bases. Germline V CDR1 and CDR2: MNHEY, SMNVEV (reference sequence). This CDR3 spans 11 amino acids. Trimming cost V 6 bases and J 10 bases, with 11 bases left between them.

The chain carries TRBV2 and TRBJ1-1; possible D gene TRBD1, 6 bases. With 3 bases removed from V and 7 bases from J, the gap between germline ends came to 12 bases. The CDR3 extends over 13 amino acids. The germline V gene encodes CDR1 SNHLY and CDR2 FYNNEI. The CDR3 DNA sequence: TGTGCCAGCAGTGACGTTACAGGGCTTGAAGCTTTCTTT. This codes for CASSDVTGLEAFF.

V gene TRBV5-4 combines with J gene TRBJ2-3; 12 nucleotides match TRBD2. This CDR3 region has 16 residues. The germline V gene has CDR1 SGHNT and CDR2 YYREEE (reference sequence). V trimming: 4 bases; J trimming: 5 bases; junction bases outside the gene matches: 8. The CDR3 nucleotides read TGTGCCAGCAGCCCTAATCGACTAGCGGGGGAAGATACGCAGTATTTT. Translated, it gives CASSPNRLAGEDTQYF. Based on the CDR3 plus reference TRBV5-4 and TRBJ2-3, the full variable domain is ETGVTQSPTHLIKTRGQQVTLRCSSQSGHNTVSWYQQALGQGPQFIFQYYREEENGRGNFPPRFSGLQFPNYSSELNVNALELDDSALYLCASSPNRLAGEDTQYFGPGTRLTVL.

This sequence joins TRBV6-5 and TRBJ2-3, with 8 bases matching TRBD2. Germline CDR1 is MNHEY and CDR2 is SVGAGI. Trimming at V came to 2 bases and at J to 0 bases, leaving 4 bases not matched to a gene. The CDR3 sequence is 16 residues long. CDR3 coding DNA: TGTGCCAGCAGTTACCACGGACTAGCCAGCACAGATACGCAGTATTTT. Encoded protein: CASSYHGLASTDTQYF.

This rearrangement joins TRBV2 to TRBJ2-5; 7 nucleotides match TRBD2. The CDR3 runs to 15 residues. The ends lost 7 bases at V and 0 bases at J; junction bases unmatched: 8. Germline V gene lookup returns CDR1 SNHLY and CDR2 FYNNEI. The CDR3 nucleotides read TGTGCCAGCACAGCGGGACTATCGTACCAAGAGACCCAGTACTTC. Its protein is CASTAGLSYQETQYF.

The chain joins TRBV4-2 to TRBJ1-2; D ambiguous. The germline V gene encodes CDR1 LGHNA and CDR2 YNFKEQ. The CDR3 sequence is 13 residues long. V lost 0 bases and J 8 bases, leaving 10 bases between the germline ends. CDR3 protein: CASSQDRVVGYTF. In DNA, the CDR3 is TGTGCCAGCAGCCAAGATCGAGTGGTCGGCTACACCTTC.

This clone was seen a few times. CDR3 in DNA: TGCAGCGTTGAAGGACTAGCGGGAGCCGGGGAGCTGTTTTTT. It translates to CSVEGLAGAGELFF. The chain uses TRBV29-1 and TRBJ2-2; 12 positions match TRBD2. The CDR3 totals 14 residues. Germline loops: CDR1 SQVTM, CDR2 ANQGSEA. V shed 1 base, J shed 6 bases, and the junction held 0 bases outside the gene matches.

The chain recombines TRBV28 with TRBJ2-3, with TRBD2 matching 13 bases. Trimming cost V 3 bases and J 2 bases; bases outside gene matches: 2. Germline V gene sequence: CDR1 MDHEN, CDR2 SYDVKM. The CDR3 totals 16 residues. CDR3 residues: CASSLTSGRPTDTQYF. The CDR3 DNA is TGTGCCAGCAGTTTGACTAGCGGGAGGCCCACAGATACGCAGTATTTT.

The sample holds a few counts of this clone. The chain is built from TRBV18 and TRBJ1-2; 8 bases align to TRBD1. The CDR3 totals 19 residues. The J segment lost 3 bases and the V segment lost 6 bases, leaving 21 bases of the junction unmatched. The germline gives CDR1 KGHSH, CDR2 LQKENI. CDR3 region: CASSLRGAQGARQDYGYTF. CDR3 DNA: TGTGCCAGCTCCCTACGGGGCGCGCAGGGGGCGCGTCAGGACTATGGCTACACCTTC.

This sequence joins TRBV7-9 and TRBJ1-2, with TRBD1 matching over 8 bases. Per germline, CDR1 SEHNR and CDR2 FQNEAQ (reference sequence). This CDR3 region has 15 residues. Trimming cost V 2 bases and J 4 bases; bases outside gene matches: 6. The DNA for the CDR3 is TGTGCCAGCAGCTTACCGGGACAGGAGATCTATGGCTACACCTTC. Its protein is CASSLPGQEIYGYTF.

The V gene is TRBV20-1, the J gene TRBJ2-7; D not certain. Germline V gene sequence: CDR1 DFQATT, CDR2 SNEGSKA (reference sequence). The V gene lost 5 bases and the J gene lost 2 bases, with 7 bases spanning the gap. The length of the CDR3 is 11 residues. The CDR3, as DNA: TGCAGTGCTTCCTATACCTACGAGCAGTACTTC. As protein: CSASYTYEQYF.